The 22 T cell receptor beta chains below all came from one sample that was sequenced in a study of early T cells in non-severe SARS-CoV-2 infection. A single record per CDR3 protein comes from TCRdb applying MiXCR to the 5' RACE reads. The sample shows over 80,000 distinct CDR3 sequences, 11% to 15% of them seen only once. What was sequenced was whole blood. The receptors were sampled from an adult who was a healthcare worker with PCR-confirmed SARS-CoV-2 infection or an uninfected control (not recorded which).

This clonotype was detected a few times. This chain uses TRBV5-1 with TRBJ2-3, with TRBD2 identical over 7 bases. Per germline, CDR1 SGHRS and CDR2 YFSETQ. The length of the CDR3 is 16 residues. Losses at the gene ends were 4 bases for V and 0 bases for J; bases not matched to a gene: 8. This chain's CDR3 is CASSPLGTTSTDTQYF. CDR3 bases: TGCGCCAGCAGCCCCCTCGGGACTACTAGCACAGATACGCAGTATTTT.

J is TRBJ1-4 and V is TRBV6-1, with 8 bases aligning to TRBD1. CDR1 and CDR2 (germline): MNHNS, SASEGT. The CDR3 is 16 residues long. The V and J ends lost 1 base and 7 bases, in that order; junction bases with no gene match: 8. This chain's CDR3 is CASSEGRQGRSEKLFF. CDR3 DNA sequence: TGTGCCAGCAGTGAAGGAAGACAGGGGAGAAGTGAAAAACTGTTTTTT.

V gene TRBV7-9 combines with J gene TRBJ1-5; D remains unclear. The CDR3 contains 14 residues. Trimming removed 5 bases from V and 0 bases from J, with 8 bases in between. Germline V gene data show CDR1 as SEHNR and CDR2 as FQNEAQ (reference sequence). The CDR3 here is CASSHDDSNQPQHF. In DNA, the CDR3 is TGTGCCAGCAGCCATGATGATAGCAATCAGCCCCAGCATTTT.

The CDR3 sequence is CSVESGGNYEQYF. In DNA form, the CDR3 reads TGCAGCGTTGAAAGCGGGGGTAACTACGAGCAGTACTTC. The genes are TRBV29-1 and TRBJ2-7; TRBD2 agrees at 8 bases. The CDR3 covers 13 residues. Germline trimming cut 2 bases from V and 3 bases from J; bases unmatched to any gene: 3. The germline gives CDR1 SQVTM, CDR2 ANQGSEA.

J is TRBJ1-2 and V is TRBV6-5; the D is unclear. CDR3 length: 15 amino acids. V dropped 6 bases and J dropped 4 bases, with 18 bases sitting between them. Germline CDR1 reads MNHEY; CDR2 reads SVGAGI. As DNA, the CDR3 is TGTGCCAGCAGGCTACGGTTAGACCCCAGCTATGGCTACACCTTC. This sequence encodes CASRLRLDPSYGYTF.

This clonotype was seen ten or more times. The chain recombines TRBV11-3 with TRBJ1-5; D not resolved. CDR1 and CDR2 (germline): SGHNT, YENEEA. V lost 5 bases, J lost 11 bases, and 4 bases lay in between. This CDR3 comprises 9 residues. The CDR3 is CASSPSQHF. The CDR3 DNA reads TGTGCCAGCAGCCCTTCCCAGCATTTT.

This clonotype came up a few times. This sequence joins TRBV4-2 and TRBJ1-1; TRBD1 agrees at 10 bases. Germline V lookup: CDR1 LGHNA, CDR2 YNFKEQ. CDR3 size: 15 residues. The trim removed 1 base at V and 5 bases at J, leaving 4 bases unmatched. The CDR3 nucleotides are TGTGCCAGCAGCCAAGGGGACAGGGGTGGTACTGAAGCTTTCTTT. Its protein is CASSQGDRGGTEAFF.

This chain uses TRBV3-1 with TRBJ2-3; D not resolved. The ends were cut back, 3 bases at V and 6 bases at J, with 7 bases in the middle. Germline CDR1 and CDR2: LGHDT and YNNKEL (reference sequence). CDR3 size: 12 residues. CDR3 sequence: CASSHVPDTQYF. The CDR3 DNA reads TGTGCCAGCAGCCACGTCCCGGATACGCAGTATTTT.

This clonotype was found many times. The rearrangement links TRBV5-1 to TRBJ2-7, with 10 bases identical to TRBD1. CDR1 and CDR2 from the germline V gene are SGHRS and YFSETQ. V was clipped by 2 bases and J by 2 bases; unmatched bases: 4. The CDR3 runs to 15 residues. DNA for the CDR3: TGCGCCAGCAGCTTTAGGGGGACAGGGGCCTACGAGCAGTACTTC. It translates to CASSFRGTGAYEQYF.

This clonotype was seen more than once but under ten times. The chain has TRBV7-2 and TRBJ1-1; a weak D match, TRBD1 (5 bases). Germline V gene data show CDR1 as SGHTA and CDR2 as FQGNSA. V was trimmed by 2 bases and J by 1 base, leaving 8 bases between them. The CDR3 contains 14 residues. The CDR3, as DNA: TGTGCCAGCAGCTTACTACAGGAGAACACTGAAGCTTTCTTT. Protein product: CASSLLQENTEAFF.

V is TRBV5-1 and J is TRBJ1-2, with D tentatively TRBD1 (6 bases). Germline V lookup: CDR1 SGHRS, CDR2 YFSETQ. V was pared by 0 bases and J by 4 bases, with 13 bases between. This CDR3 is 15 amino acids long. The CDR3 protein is CASSLEQGRGYGYTF. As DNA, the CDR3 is TGCGCCAGCAGCTTGGAACAGGGCCGTGGCTATGGCTACACCTTC. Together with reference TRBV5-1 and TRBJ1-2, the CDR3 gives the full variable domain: KAGVTQTPRYLIKTRGQQVTLSCSPISGHRSVSWYQQTPGQGLQFLFEYFSETQRNKGNFPGRFSGRQFSNSRSEMNVSTLELGDSALYLCASSLEQGRGYGYTFGSGTRLTVV.

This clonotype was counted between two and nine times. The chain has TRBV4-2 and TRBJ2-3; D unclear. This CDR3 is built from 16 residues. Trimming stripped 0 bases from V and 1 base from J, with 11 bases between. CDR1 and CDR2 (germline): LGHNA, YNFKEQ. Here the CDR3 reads CASSQESPPRTDTQYF. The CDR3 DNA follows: TGTGCCAGCAGCCAAGAGAGTCCGCCACGCACAGATACGCAGTATTTT.

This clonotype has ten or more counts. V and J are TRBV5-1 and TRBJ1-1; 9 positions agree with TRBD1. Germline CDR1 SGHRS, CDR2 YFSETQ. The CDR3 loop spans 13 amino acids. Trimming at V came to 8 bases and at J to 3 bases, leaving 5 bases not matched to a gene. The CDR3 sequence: CASTGTGYTEAFF. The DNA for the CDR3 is TGCGCCAGTACCGGGACAGGGTACACTGAAGCTTTCTTT.

For the CDR3, the DNA is TGTGCCAGCAGCGACAGGGGGCATGAGCAGTTCTTC. Its translation: CASSDRGHEQFF. The chain joins TRBV7-6 to TRBJ2-1, with 10 bases lining up with TRBD1. This CDR3 region has 12 residues. Germline V lookup: CDR1 SGHVS, CDR2 FNYEAQ. The junction had 0 bases not matched to a gene; V was cut back by 5 bases and J by 8 bases. Combining the CDR3 with reference TRBV7-6 and TRBJ2-1 gives the whole variable domain GAGVSQSPRYKVTKRGQDVALRCDPISGHVSLYWYRQALGQGPEFLTYFNYEAQQDKSGLPNDRFSAERPEGSISTLTIQRTEQRDSAMYRCASSDRGHEQFFGPGTRLTVL.

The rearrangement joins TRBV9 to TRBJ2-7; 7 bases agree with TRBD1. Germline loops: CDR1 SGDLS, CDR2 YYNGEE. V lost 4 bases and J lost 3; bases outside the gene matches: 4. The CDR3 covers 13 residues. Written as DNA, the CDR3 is TGTGCCAGCAGCAGCCGACAGGGCTACGAGCAGTACTTC. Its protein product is CASSSRQGYEQYF.

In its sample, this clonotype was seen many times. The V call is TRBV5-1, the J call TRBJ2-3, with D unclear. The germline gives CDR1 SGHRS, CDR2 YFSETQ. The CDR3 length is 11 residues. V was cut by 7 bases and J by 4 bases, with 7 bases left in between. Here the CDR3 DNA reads TGCGCCAGCCAAGGGCCAGATACGCAGTATTTT. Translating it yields CASQGPDTQYF.

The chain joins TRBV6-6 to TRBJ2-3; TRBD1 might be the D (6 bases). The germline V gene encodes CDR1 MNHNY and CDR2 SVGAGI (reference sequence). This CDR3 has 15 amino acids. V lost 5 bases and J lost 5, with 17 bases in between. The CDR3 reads CASSDTGPRLDTQYF. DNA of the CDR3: TGTGCCAGCAGTGACACAGGGCCCCGTTTAGATACGCAGTATTTT.

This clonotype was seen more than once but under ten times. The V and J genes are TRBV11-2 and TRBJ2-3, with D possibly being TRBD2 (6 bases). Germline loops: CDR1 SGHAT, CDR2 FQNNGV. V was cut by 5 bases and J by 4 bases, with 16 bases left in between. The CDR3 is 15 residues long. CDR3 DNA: TGTGCCAGCAGCCGCAGACGGGGGTCCGCAGATACGCAGTATTTT. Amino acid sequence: CASSRRRGSADTQYF.

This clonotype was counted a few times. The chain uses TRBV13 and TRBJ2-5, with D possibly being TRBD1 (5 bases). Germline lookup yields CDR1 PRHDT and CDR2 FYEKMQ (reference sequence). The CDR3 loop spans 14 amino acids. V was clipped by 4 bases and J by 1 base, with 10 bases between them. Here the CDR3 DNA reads TGTGCCAGCAGCTCAGGTGGGGCCCAAGAGACCCAGTACTTC. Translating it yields CASSSGGAQETQYF.

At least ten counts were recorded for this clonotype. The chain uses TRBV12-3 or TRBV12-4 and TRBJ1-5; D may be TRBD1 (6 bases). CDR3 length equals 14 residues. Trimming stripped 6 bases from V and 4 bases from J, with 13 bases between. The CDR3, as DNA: TGTGCCAGCAGGGAGACAGGACTTAATCAGCCCCAGCATTTT. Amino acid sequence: CASRETGLNQPQHF.

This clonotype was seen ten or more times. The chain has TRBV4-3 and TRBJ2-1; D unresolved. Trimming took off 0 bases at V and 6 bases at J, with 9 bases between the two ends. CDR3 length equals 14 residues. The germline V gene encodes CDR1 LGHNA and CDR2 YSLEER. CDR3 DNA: TGCGCCAGCAGCCAAGAGATAAACCTCAATGAGCAGTTCTTC. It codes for CASSQEINLNEQFF.

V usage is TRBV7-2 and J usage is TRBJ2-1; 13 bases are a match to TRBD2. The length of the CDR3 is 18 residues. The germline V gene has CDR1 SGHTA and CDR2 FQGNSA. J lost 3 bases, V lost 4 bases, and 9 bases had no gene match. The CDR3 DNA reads TGTGCCAGCAGCTCCCTCGGACTAGCGGGGGCTAACTACAATGAGCAGTTCTTC. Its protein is CASSSLGLAGANYNEQFF.